A single T cell receptor beta chain is shown here with its context. It has no known antigen specificity. No much larger clone exists at a distance of one base, and base qualities are not known. What the time point label conveys for this sample: baseline before first vaccination. Vaccinee samples came from UK trials COV001 and COV002, including a single-blind randomized controlled phase 2/3 trial of AZD1222 (ChAdOx1 nCoV-19) in healthy adults. For TCRbeta chain sequencing, PBMC samples were collected from trial participants at day 0 and at day 28 after the second dose. This sample was taken from a study of T cell responses to AZD1222 COVID-19 vaccine (dated by TCRdb to 2020 to 2022). For the study in its entirety: AZD1222 recipients given second doses at about 4 weeks or at about 12 weeks were pooled, since spike-specific TCR depth and breadth were not found to differ between the two schedules. TCR sequencing was performed for approximately 240 trial participants, of whom approximately 200 were given two doses of AZD1222 and approximately 25 were given two doses of MenACWY control vaccine. Trial participants were enrolled by age into subgroups of 18-55, 56-69 and 70-plus years, and about 150, 27 and 61 TCR-sequenced participants, respectively, were included in these subgroups.

The germline V gene (reference sequence) yields MNHNY for CDR1 and SVGAGI for CDR2. The CDR3 runs 15 residues from the cysteine to the phenylalanine. Just CDR3 DNA is preserved here, 45 bases in frame from base 1. The germline ends are 11 bases apart after V is trimmed by 1 base and J by 5 bases. Beyond this particular receptor, the publication reports: Reportedly, close to half of the unique spike-specific TCRs recognized epitopes lying outside the regions that are mutated in the B.1.351 and B.1.1.7 variants. A significant rise in spike-specific TCR breadth and depth was observed after two AZD1222 doses relative to day 0 and relative to MenACWY recipients. Participants were mostly white British and included more females than males, and it was suggested by the authors that clonal diversity may have been underestimated. Because no day 14 peak-response samples were available, the repertoires could be characterized only after the peak T cell response. CD4 TCRs associated with the vaccine covered the entire spike protein, and the dominant responses were in regions 160-218 and 743-854. The 56-69-year group was small, and its depth increase did not reach significance, likely because of low power. Conclusions about previously exposed vaccinees are limited, since just 6 or 7 AZD1222 recipients were seropositive for SARS-CoV-2 at baseline.

The CDR3 regions of human TCRbeta chains were analyzed by immunosequencing. In the authors' own workflow: Repertoire TCRs were checked for matches against a reference library of SARS-CoV-2-specific TCRs that had been generated using the MIRA antigen-specificity platform. Breadth was defined as the fraction of unique TCRs that were SARS-CoV-2-associated, and depth was defined as the fraction of total T cells that were SARS-CoV-2-associated. Using the MIRA data, every spike-specific TCR was mapped to the spike region that the TCR reacted to and assigned to either a CD4 or a CD8 class. Log10-transformed breadth and depth values were compared by one-way ANOVA with Sidak's multiple comparisons tests. TCRdb mirrors the immuneACCESS table, restricted to in-frame sequences. Some clones are absent from its copies; in checked studies, under half trace to an unresolved V gene, and the reason for the others is unknown. From that table come the V and J calls and clone size; the DNA was used to work out D and trimming. This sample is represented by around 80,000 clones; about 88% of them were singletons. The ten largest clones capture roughly a tenth of the sample.

The sample here was peripheral blood, taken on day 0 of AZD1222 vaccination. This sequence was found in an adult in good health. The chain links TRBV6-6 with TRBJ2-2; a weak D assignment points to TRBD1 (6 bases agree). The nucleotides are TGTGCCAGCAGTTACTTTGGGGGCGCGACCGGGGAGCTGTTTTTT. Its protein product is CASSYFGGATGELFF.